This paragraph reports one TCR beta chain. As yet, its antigen is unknown. The sample is drawn from a study of T cells in localized non-small cell lung cancer. General study points: Elevated circulating T cell density in blood was associated with longer overall survival.

CDR1 and CDR2 from the germline V gene are LNHDA and SQIVND (reference sequence). V was clipped by 4 bases and J by 2 bases; unmatched bases: 10. This CDR3 spans 16 amino acids. Sequenced by immunoSEQ multiplex PCR; TCRdb stores in-frame clones only, minus some. The data contain 70,000 to 100,000 clones, approximately 90% of them singletons. This specimen was PBMCs, taken before any cancer treatment. The chain is built from TRBV19 and TRBJ1-2; 7 nucleotides agree with TRBD1. The sequence was obtained from a woman between 35 and 70 years old with stage II squamous cell lung carcinoma. The CDR3 sequence is CASSRTPTGTNYGYTF. CDR3 bases: TGTGCCAGTAGTAGAACCCCGACAGGGACAAACTATGGCTACACCTTC.